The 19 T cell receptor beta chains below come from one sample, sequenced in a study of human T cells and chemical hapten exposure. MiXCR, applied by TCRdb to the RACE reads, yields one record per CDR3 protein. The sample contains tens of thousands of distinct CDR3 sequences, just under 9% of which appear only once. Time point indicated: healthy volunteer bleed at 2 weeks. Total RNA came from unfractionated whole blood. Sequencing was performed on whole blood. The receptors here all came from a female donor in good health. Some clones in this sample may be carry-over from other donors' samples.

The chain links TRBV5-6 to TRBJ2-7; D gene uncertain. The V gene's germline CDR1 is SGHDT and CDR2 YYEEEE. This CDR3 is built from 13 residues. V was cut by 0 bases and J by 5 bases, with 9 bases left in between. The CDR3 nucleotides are TGTGCCAGCAGCTTGGGGGGATTGGACGAGCAGTACTTC. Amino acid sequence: CASSLGGLDEQYF.

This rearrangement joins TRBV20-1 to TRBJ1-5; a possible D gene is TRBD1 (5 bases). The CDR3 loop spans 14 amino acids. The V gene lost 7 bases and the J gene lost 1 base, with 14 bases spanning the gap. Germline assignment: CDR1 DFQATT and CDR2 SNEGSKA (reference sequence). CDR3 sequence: CSVRDGSSNQPQHF. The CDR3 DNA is TGCAGTGTTCGGGACGGGAGCAGCAATCAGCCCCAGCATTTT.

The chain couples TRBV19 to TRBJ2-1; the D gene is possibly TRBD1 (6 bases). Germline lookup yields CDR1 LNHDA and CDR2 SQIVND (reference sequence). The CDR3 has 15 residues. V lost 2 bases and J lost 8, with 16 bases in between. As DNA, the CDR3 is TGTGCCAGTAGTATACGTAACAGGGTTATGGATGAGCAGTTCTTC. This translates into CASSIRNRVMDEQFF.

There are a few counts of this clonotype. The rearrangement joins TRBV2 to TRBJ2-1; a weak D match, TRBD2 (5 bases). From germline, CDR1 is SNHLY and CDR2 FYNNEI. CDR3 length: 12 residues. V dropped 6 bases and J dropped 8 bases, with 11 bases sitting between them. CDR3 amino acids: CASSSGLDEQFF. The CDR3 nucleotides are TGTGCCAGCAGCTCTGGACTTGATGAGCAGTTCTTC.

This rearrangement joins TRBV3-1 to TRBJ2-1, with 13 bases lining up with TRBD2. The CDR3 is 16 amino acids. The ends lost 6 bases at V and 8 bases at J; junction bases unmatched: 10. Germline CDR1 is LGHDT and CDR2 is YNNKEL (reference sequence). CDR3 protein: CASRNLLAGGPHEQFF. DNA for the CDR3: TGTGCCAGCAGAAACCTACTAGCGGGAGGGCCCCATGAGCAGTTCTTC.

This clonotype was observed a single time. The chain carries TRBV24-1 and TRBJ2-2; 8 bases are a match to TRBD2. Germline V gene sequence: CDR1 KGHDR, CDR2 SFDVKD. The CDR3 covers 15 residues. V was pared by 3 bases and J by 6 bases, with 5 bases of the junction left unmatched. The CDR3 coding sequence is TGTGCCACCAGTGATCCCCGGACTAGCCCCGGGGAGCTGTTTTTT. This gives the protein CATSDPRTSPGELFF.

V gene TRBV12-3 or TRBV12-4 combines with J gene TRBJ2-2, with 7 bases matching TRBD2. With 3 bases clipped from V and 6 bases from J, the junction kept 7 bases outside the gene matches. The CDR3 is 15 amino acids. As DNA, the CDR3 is TGTGCCAGCAGTTTCGGGGGGTGGATGGCCGGGGAGCTGTTTTTT. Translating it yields CASSFGGWMAGELFF.

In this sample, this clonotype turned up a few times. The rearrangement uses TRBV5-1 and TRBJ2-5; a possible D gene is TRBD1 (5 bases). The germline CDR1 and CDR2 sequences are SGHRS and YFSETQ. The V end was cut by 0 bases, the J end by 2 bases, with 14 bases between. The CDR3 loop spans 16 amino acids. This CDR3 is CASSLAPRADQETQYF. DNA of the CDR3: TGCGCCAGCAGCTTGGCCCCCAGGGCTGATCAAGAGACCCAGTACTTC.

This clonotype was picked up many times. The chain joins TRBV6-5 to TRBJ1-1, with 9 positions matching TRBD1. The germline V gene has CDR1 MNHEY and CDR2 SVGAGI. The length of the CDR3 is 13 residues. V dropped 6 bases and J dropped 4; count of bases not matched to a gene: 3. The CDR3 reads CASRGQGPTEAFF. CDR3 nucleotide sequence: TGTGCCAGCAGAGGACAGGGGCCCACTGAAGCTTTCTTT.

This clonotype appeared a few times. The CDR3 bases are TGTGCCAGCAGCTTAGTGGACCAAGAGACCCAGTACTTC. As protein: CASSLVDQETQYF. This chain joins TRBV7-6 and TRBJ2-5; D is undetermined. From germline, CDR1 is SGHVS and CDR2 FNYEAQ. Trimming cost V 1 base and J 0 bases, with 3 bases left between them. This CDR3 has 13 residues.

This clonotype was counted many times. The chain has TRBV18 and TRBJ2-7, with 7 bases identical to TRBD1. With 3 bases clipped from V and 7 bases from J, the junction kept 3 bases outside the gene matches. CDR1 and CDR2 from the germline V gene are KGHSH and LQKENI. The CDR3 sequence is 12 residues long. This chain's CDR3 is CASSPTGQEQYF. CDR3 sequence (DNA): TGTGCCAGCTCACCGACAGGGCAGGAGCAGTACTTC.

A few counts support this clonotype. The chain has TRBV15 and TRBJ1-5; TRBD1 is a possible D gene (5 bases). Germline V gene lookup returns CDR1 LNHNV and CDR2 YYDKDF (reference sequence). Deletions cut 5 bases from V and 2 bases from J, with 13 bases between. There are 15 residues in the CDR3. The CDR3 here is CATSPRGAGNQPQHF. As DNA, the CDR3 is TGTGCCACCAGCCCAAGAGGGGCGGGCAATCAGCCCCAGCATTTT. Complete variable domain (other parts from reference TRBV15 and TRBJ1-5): DAMVIQNPRYQVTQFGKPVTLSCSQTLNHNVMYWYQQKSSQAPKLLFHYYDKDFNNEADTPDNFQSRRPNTSFCFLDIRSPGLGDTAMYLCATSPRGAGNQPQHFGDGTRLSIL.

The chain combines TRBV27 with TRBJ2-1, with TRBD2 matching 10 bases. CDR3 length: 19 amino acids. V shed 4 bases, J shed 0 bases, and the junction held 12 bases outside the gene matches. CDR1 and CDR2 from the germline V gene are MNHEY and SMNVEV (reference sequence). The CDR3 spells CASSSSRLAGDLSYNEQFF. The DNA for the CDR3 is TGTGCCAGCAGTTCCTCTAGGCTAGCGGGAGACCTCTCCTACAATGAGCAGTTCTTC.

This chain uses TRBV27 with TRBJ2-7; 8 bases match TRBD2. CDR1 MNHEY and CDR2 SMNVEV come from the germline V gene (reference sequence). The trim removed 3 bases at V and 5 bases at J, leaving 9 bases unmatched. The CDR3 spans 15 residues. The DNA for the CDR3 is TGTGCCAGCAGTTTGGCCCCCTCGGGAGGGAACGAGCAGTACTTC. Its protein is CASSLAPSGGNEQYF.

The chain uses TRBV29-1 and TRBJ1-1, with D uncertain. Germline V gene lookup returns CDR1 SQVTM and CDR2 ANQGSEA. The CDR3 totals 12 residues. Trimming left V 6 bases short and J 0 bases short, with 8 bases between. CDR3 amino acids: CSVKSMNTEAFF. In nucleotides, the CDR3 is TGCAGCGTGAAATCCATGAACACTGAAGCTTTCTTT.

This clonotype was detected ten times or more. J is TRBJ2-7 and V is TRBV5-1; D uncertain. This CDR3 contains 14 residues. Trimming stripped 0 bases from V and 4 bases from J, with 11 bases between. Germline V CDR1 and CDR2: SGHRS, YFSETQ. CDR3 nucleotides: TGCGCCAGCAGCTTGGGGTACGGACCGTACGAGCAGTACTTC. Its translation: CASSLGYGPYEQYF.

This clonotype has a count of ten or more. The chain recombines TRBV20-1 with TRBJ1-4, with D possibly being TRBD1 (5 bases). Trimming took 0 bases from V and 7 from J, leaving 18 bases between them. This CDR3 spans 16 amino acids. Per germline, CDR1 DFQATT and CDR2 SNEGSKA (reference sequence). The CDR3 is CSARDLPGPMSEKLFF. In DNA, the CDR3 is TGCAGTGCTAGAGATCTCCCGGGACCGATGAGTGAAAAACTGTTTTTT.

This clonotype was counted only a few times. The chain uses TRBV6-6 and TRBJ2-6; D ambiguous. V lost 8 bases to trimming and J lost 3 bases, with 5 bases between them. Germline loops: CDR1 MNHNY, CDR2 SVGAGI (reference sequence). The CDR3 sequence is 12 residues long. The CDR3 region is CASRRGANVLTF. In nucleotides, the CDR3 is TGTGCCAGCCGGCGTGGGGCCAACGTCCTGACTTTC.

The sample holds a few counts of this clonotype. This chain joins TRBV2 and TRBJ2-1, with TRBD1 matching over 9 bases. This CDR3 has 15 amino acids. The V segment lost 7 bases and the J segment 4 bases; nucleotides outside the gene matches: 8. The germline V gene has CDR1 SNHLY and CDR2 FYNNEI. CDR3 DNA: TGTGCCAGCATCCAGACGGGGACAGGGTACAATGAGCAGTTCTTC. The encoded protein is CASIQTGTGYNEQFF.